This T cell receptor (beta chain) is from a study of cytomegalovirus exposure and HLA in healthy donors. Study-wide background: In an early release, HLA-typed donors contributed tens of millions of unique TCR sequences.

This clone was detected once. What it binds is not known. The PCR contained 60 Vbeta and 13 Jbeta primers. Generated by immunoSEQ multiplex PCR, the TCRdb table keeps only in-frame clones and is missing some. The sample shows 120,000 or so clones, 70% to 80% of them seen only once. Trimming removed 4 bases at V and 3 bases at J, with 10 bases between. The CDR3 runs 14 residues. CDR1 and CDR2 (germline): MGHDK, SYGVNS. General study results and limits: Reportedly, HLA-A and HLA-B alleles of most subjects were accurately predicted from TCR beta. Previously analyzed data showed that most TCR beta V segments were productive at a frequency of about 90% or about 30%.

The TCR originated in a man aged 25-45 years in good health and CMV-seronegative. The rearrangement joins TRBV25-1 to TRBJ1-5, with D perhaps matching TRBD1 (5 bases). Specimen: PBMCs. The CDR3 reads CASSGGGNNQPQHF. CDR3 coding DNA: TGTGCCAGCAGTGGGGGGGGGAACAATCAGCCCCAGCATTTT.